These 21 T cell receptor beta chains were all obtained from the same sample, sequenced in a study of cytomegalovirus exposure and HLA in healthy donors. It was with 60 Vbeta and 13 Jbeta primers that the PCR ran. Sequencing used immunoSEQ multiplex PCR; TCRdb keeps in-frame clones, though not all of them. The table has roughly 120,000 clones, approximately 80% seen once. Sequencing used PBMCs. These receptor sequences come from a man in his fifties or sixties in good health and CMV-seropositive.

This chain joins TRBV29-1 and TRBJ1-2, with a weak D call TRBD1 (6 bases). The CDR3 consists of 14 residues. Trimming took 0 bases from V and 5 from J, leaving 13 bases between them. From germline, CDR1 is SQVTM and CDR2 ANQGSEA. CDR3 amino acids: CSVEDWGRGYGYTF. In DNA, the CDR3 is TGCAGCGTTGAAGACTGGGGGCGCGGTTATGGCTACACCTTC.

The chain carries TRBV6-1 and TRBJ2-7, with 9 bases lining up with TRBD1. The CDR3 sequence is 14 residues long. J gave up 3 bases and V 6 bases, and 6 bases lay outside the gene matches. Germline V gives CDR1 MNHNS, CDR2 SASEGT. CDR3 sequence: CASRVRGQGYEQYF. Written as DNA, the CDR3 is TGTGCCAGCAGGGTGAGGGGACAGGGCTACGAGCAGTACTTC.

In nucleotides, the CDR3 is TGTGCCAGCAGCCCCACTGCAGCGGGAGGGCCCCACGAGCAGTACTTC. This translates into CASSPTAAGGPHEQYF. This sequence joins TRBV13 and TRBJ2-5; TRBD2 agrees at 10 bases. The end of the DNA is better explained by TRBJ2-7, so the J call may be wrong. The CDR3 contains 16 residues. Germline V gives CDR1 PRHDT, CDR2 FYEKMQ (reference sequence).

The chain has TRBV2 and TRBJ1-1, with D possibly being TRBD1 (5 bases). This CDR3 comprises 13 residues. V was trimmed by 6 bases and J by 0 bases, leaving 8 bases between them. From germline, CDR1 is SNHLY and CDR2 FYNNEI. The CDR3 nucleotides are TGTGCCAGCAGGCGGGGGGTGAACACTGAAGCTTTCTTT. This encodes CASRRGVNTEAFF.

This clone was counted between two and nine times. V gene TRBV11-2 combines with J gene TRBJ2-2; a weak D match, TRBD1 (6 bases). Germline V gives CDR1 SGHAT, CDR2 FQNNGV. The CDR3 spans 15 residues. Trimming removed 1 base from V and 7 bases from J, with 13 bases in between. This chain's CDR3 is CASSLVGGVVGELFF. Here the CDR3 DNA reads TGTGCCAGCAGCTTAGTTGGGGGCGTCGTCGGGGAGCTGTTTTTT.

The chain employs TRBV11-2 and TRBJ2-3, with 7 bases fitting TRBD1. CDR1 is SGHAT and CDR2 is FQNNGV in the germline V gene. This CDR3 is built from 15 residues. J gave up 1 base and V 2 bases, and 3 bases lay outside the gene matches. The CDR3 loop is CASSLRDSRTDTQYF. Written as DNA, the CDR3 is TGTGCCAGCAGCTTAAGGGACAGCCGCACAGATACGCAGTATTTT. The entire variable domain, with the rest obtained from reference TRBV11-2 and TRBJ2-3, is as follows: EAGVAQSPRYKIIEKRQSVAFWCNPISGHATLYWYQQILGQGPKLLIQFQNNGVVDDSQLPKDRFSAERLKGVDSTLKIQPAKLEDSAVYLCASSLRDSRTDTQYFGPGTRLTVL.

This clone was counted only a few times. This chain uses TRBV18 with TRBJ2-2, with D maybe TRBD2 (5 bases). From germline, CDR1 is KGHSH and CDR2 LQKENI. V was cut by 3 bases and J by 3 bases, with 17 bases left in between. The CDR3 runs to 17 residues. CDR3 residues: CASSPIPKAGDTGELFF. DNA of the CDR3: TGTGCCAGCTCACCTATCCCCAAGGCCGGGGACACCGGGGAGCTGTTTTTT.

The chain couples TRBV18 to TRBJ1-2; a possible D gene is TRBD1 (5 bases). Trimming stripped 4 bases from V and 8 bases from J, with 11 bases between. Per germline, CDR1 KGHSH and CDR2 LQKENI. The CDR3 has 12 residues. The CDR3 DNA follows: TGTGCCAGCTCACTTGGGACTGGAGGCTACACCTTC. Encoded protein: CASSLGTGGYTF.

This sequence joins TRBV4-1 and TRBJ2-7, with D possibly TRBD2 on 7 matching bases. The CDR3 has 17 amino acids. V lost 2 bases, J lost 2 bases, and 19 bases lay in between. CDR1 is MGHRA and CDR2 is YSYEKL in the germline V gene. CDR3: CASSQSGGTLSPYEQYF. As DNA, the CDR3 is TGCGCCAGCAGCCAATCCGGGGGGACACTTAGCCCCTACGAGCAGTACTTC.

J is TRBJ2-7 and V is TRBV11-2; the D is unclear. V gave up 5 bases and J gave up 0 bases, with 11 bases separating them. This CDR3 is 14 amino acids long. Looked up from germline, CDR1 is SGHAT and CDR2 is FQNNGV. CDR3 in DNA: TGTGCCAGCAGCCCCCGCCACGGCTCCTACGAGCAGTACTTC. Its protein is CASSPRHGSYEQYF.

V gene TRBV10-3 combines with J gene TRBJ2-1; 10 nucleotides match TRBD2. CDR1 is ENHRY and CDR2 is SYGVKD in the germline V gene. The CDR3 is 16 amino acids. With V trimmed by 0 bases and J by 4 bases, 3 bases remained unmatched. Here the CDR3 reads CAISESTSGYYNEQFF. The CDR3 DNA sequence: TGTGCCATCAGTGAGTCGACTAGCGGGTATTACAATGAGCAGTTCTTC.

The J gene is TRBJ2-1, the V gene TRBV4-2; a possible D gene is TRBD2 (6 bases). Germline CDR1 reads LGHNA; CDR2 reads YNFKEQ. CDR3 length: 17 amino acids. V lost 0 bases, J lost 3 bases, and 15 bases lay in between. This CDR3 is CASSQDPRRAFYNEQFF. Here the CDR3 DNA reads TGTGCCAGCAGCCAAGATCCCCGGAGGGCCTTCTACAATGAGCAGTTCTTC.

The chain uses TRBV27 and TRBJ1-1, with TRBD1 as a possible D gene (5 bases). Germline loops: CDR1 MNHEY, CDR2 SMNVEV (reference sequence). Trimming stripped 3 bases from V and 2 bases from J, with 7 bases between. The CDR3 has 13 residues. The CDR3 coding sequence is TGTGCCAGCAGTTTCGACAGAAACACTGAAGCTTTCTTT. Its translation is CASSFDRNTEAFF.

This chain uses TRBV2 with TRBJ1-3; tentative D call: TRBD1 (5 bases). CDR3 length equals 17 residues. CDR1 is SNHLY, CDR2 FYNNEI, per germline. Trimming removed 0 bases at V and 1 base at J, with 13 bases between. CDR3 protein: CASSEAGRGGSGNTIYF. CDR3 DNA: TGTGCCAGCAGTGAAGCAGGTCGGGGGGGGTCTGGAAACACCATATATTTT.

This clone has more than one count but fewer than ten. V usage is TRBV28 and J usage is TRBJ2-7; TRBD1 might be the D (6 bases). V was pared by 5 bases and J by 0 bases, with 17 bases between. Germline CDR1 and CDR2: MDHEN and SYDVKM. This CDR3 has 16 residues. CDR3 sequence (DNA): TGTGCCAGCAGTCCCAGTAGAGGGGGTAGCTCCTACGAGCAGTACTTC. Its protein product is CASSPSRGGSSYEQYF.

This chain connects TRBV6-5 to TRBJ1-2; D gene uncertain. V lost 2 bases and J lost 1, with 14 bases in between. This CDR3 comprises 16 residues. Per the germline V gene, CDR1 is MNHEY and CDR2 is SVGAGI. The CDR3 here is CASSYQSGMYNYGYTF. In DNA form, the CDR3 reads TGTGCCAGCAGTTACCAATCGGGGATGTATAACTATGGCTACACCTTC.

Notes on this clone: This same CDR3 is encoded by further DNA sequences in the sample. The chain has TRBV7-9 and TRBJ2-2; no clear D. Germline V CDR1 and CDR2: SEHNR, FQNEAQ (reference sequence). The germline V and J ends were trimmed by 5 bases and 0 bases, with 13 bases remaining between them. The CDR3 runs to 16 residues. The CDR3, as DNA: TGTGCCAGCAGCCCCGGTTCAAGCTCGAACACCGGGGAGCTGTTTTTT. Encoded protein: CASSPGSSSNTGELFF.

This clone was found once. The gene calls are TRBV9 and TRBJ2-2; TRBD1 aligns across 9 bases. Per the germline V gene, CDR1 is SGDLS and CDR2 is YYNGEE. V dropped 4 bases and J dropped 5; count of bases not matched to a gene: 9. This CDR3 has 16 amino acids. The CDR3 spells CASSLRGDRDTGELFF. The CDR3 DNA reads as TGTGCCAGCAGCCTAAGGGGGGACAGGGATACCGGGGAGCTGTTTTTT.

This rearrangement joins TRBV4-1 to TRBJ1-6, with D unclear. CDR3 length equals 14 residues. Between the trimmed V and J ends, which lost 4 bases and 7 bases, there was a span of 11 bases. The germline V gene has CDR1 MGHRA and CDR2 YSYEKL. In nucleotides, the CDR3 is TGCGCCAGCAGCCTGGACTTAGGCAATTCACCCCTCCACTTT. This sequence encodes CASSLDLGNSPLHF.

The rearrangement uses TRBV7-9 and TRBJ2-7, with D possibly matching TRBD2 (5 bases). Looked up from germline, CDR1 is SEHNR and CDR2 is FQNEAQ (reference sequence). The CDR3 extends over 11 amino acids. The V end lost 4 bases, the J end lost 7 bases, and 8 bases lay between the germline ends. The CDR3 sequence is CASSSGGEQYF. In DNA, the CDR3 is TGTGCCAGCAGCTCGGGCGGGGAGCAGTACTTC.

The V and J genes are TRBV6-5 and TRBJ1-2; perhaps TRBD1 as D (6 bases). V was cut by 6 bases and J by 9 bases, with 17 bases left in between. The CDR3 is 13 amino acids. Germline V gives CDR1 MNHEY, CDR2 SVGAGI. The CDR3: CASRDPTGTSYTF. The CDR3 region has the DNA TGTGCCAGCAGGGACCCCACAGGGACAAGCTACACCTTC.